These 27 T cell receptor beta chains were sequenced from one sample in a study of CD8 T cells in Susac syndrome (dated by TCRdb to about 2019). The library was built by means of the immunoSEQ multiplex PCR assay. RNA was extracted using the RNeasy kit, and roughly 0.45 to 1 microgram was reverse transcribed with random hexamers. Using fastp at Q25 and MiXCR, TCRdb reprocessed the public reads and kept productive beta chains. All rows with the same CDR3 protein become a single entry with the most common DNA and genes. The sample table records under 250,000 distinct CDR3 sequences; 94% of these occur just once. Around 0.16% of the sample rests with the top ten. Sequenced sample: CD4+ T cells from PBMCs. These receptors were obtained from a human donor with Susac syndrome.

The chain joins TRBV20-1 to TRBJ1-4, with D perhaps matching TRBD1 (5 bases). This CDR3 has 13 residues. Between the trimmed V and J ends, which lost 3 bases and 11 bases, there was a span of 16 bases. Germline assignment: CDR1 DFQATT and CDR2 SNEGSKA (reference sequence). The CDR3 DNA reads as TGCAGTGCTAGGAGCCAGGGCTTGGAGAAACTGTTTTTT. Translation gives CSARSQGLEKLFF.

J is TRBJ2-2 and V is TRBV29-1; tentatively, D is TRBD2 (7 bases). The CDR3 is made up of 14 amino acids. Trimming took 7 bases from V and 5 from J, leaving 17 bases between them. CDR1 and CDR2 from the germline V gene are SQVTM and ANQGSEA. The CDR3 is CSGREAGETGELFF. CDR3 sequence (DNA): TGCAGCGGCCGGGAGGCAGGGGAGACCGGGGAGCTGTTTTTT.

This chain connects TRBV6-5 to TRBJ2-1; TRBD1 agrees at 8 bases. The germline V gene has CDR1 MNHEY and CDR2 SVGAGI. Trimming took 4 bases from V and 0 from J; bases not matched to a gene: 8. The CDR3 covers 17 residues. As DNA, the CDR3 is TGTGCCAGCAGTTCCCTCAGGACAGGGCGCTCCTACAATGAGCAGTTCTTC. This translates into CASSSLRTGRSYNEQFF.

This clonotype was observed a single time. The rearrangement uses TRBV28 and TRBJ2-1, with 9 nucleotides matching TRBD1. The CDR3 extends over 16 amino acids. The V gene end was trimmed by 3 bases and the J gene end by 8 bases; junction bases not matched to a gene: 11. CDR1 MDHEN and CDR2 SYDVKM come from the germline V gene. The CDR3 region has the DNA TGTGCCAGCAGTTTGGGTAACCGGGACAGGGACCATGAGCAGTTCTTC. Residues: CASSLGNRDRDHEQFF.

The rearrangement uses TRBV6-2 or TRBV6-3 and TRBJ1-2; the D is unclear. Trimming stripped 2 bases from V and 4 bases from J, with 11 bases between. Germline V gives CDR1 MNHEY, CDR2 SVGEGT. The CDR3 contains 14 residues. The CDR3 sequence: CASSYTREIYGYTF. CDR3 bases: TGTGCCAGCAGTTACACTCGGGAGATCTATGGCTACACCTTC.

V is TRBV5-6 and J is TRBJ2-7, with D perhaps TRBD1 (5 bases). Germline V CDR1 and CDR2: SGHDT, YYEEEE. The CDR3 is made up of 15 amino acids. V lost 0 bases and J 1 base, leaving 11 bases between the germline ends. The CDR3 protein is CASSLAPKGSYEQYF. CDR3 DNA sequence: TGTGCCAGCAGCTTGGCCCCCAAGGGGTCCTACGAGCAGTACTTC.

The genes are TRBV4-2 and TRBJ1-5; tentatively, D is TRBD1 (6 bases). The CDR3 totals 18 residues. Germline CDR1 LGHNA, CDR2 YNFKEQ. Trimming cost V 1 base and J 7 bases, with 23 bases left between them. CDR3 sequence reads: CASSQGLMRPRGGQPQHF. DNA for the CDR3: TGTGCCAGCAGCCAAGGATTAATGAGGCCCAGGGGAGGACAGCCCCAGCATTTT.

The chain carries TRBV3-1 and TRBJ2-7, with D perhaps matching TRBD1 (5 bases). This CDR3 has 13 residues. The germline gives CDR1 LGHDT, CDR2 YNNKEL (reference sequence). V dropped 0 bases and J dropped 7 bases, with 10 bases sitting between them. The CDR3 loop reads CASSQDRGGEQYF. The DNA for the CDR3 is TGTGCCAGCAGCCAAGATAGGGGTGGAGAGCAGTACTTC.

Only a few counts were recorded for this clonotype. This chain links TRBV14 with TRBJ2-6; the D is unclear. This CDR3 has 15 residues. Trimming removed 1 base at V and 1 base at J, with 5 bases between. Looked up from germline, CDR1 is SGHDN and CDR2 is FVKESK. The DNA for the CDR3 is TGTGCCAGCAGCCAAGTGGGATCTGGGGCCAACGTCCTGACTTTC. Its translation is CASSQVGSGANVLTF.

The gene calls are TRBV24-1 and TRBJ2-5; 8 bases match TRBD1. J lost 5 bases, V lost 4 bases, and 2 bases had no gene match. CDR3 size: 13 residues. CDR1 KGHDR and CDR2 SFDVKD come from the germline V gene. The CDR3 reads CATSEQGAETQYF. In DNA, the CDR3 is TGTGCCACCAGTGAGCAGGGGGCGGAGACCCAGTACTTC.

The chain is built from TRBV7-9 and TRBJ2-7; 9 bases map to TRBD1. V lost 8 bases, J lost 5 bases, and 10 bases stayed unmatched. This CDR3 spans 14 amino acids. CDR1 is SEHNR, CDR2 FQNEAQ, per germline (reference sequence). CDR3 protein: CASGGRDRAHEQYF. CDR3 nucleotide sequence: TGTGCCAGCGGAGGCCGGGACAGGGCCCACGAGCAGTACTTC.

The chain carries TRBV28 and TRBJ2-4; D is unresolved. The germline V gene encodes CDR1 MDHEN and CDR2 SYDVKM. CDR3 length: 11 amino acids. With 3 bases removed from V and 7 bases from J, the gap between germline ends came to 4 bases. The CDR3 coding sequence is TGTGCCAGCAGTTTCGTCAACATTCAGTACTTC. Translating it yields CASSFVNIQYF.

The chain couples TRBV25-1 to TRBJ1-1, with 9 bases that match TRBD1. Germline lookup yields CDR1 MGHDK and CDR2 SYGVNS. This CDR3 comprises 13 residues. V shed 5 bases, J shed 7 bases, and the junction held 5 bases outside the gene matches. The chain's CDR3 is CASSFGTGHEAFF. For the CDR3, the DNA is TGTGCCAGCAGTTTTGGGACAGGGCATGAAGCTTTCTTT.

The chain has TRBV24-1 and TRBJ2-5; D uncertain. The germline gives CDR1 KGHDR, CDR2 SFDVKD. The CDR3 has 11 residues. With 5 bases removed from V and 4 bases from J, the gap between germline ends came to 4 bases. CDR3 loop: CATSAGETQYF. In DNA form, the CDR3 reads TGTGCCACCAGTGCTGGAGAGACCCAGTACTTC.

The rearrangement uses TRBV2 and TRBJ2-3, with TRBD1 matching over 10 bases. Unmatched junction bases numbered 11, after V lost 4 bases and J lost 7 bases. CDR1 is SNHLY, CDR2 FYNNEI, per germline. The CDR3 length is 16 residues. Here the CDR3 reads CASSGQGALLRNTQYF. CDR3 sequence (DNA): TGTGCCAGCAGTGGACAGGGGGCCCTGTTGAGGAATACGCAGTATTTT.

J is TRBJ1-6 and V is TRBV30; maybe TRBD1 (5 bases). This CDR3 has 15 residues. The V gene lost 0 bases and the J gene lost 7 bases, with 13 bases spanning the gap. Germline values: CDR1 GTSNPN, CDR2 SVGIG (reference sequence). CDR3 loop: CAWSVSGTLNSPLHF. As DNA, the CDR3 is TGTGCCTGGAGTGTAAGCGGGACGCTGAATTCACCCCTCCACTTT.

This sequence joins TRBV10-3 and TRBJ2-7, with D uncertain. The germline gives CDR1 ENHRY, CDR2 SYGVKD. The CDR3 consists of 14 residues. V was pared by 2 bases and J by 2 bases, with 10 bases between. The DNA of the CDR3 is TGTGCCATCAGTGAGCCAGCTAGGGCCTACGAGCAGTACTTC. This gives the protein CAISEPARAYEQYF.

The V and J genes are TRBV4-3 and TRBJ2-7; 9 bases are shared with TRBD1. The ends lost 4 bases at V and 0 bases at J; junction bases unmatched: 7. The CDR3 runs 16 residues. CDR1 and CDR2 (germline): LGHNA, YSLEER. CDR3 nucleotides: TGCGCCAGCAGCCCAAACCCGACAGGGGGCTCCTACGAGCAGTACTTC. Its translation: CASSPNPTGGSYEQYF.

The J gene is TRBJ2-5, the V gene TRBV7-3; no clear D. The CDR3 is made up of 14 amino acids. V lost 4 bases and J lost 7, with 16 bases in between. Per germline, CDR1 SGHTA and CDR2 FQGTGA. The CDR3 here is CASSSGGLKGTQYF. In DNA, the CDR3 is TGTGCCAGCAGCTCGGGCGGTCTTAAAGGGACCCAGTACTTC.

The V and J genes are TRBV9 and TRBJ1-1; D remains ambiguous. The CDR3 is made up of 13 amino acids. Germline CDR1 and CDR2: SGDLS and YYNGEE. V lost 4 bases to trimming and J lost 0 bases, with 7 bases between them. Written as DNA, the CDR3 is TGTGCCAGCAGCCCGAGCGTGAACACTGAAGCTTTCTTT. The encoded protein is CASSPSVNTEAFF.

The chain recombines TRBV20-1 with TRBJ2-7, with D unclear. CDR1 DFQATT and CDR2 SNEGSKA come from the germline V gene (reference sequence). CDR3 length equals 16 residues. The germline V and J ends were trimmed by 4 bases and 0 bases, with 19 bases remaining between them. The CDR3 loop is CSATQISTGSSYEQYF. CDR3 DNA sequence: TGCAGTGCTACCCAAATTTCGACGGGTAGCTCCTACGAGCAGTACTTC.

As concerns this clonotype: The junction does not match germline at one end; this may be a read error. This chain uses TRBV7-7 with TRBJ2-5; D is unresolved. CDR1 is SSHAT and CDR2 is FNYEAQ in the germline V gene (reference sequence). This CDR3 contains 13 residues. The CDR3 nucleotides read TGTGCTAGCAGCCTCAGGTTGCAAGAGACCCAGTACTTC. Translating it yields CASSLRLQETQYF.

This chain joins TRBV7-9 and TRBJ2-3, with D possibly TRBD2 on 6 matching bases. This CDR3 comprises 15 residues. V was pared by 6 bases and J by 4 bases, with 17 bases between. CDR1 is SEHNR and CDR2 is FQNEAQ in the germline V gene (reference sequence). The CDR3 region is CASSFSGLTPDTQYF. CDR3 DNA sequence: TGTGCCAGCAGTTTTAGCGGTTTGACTCCAGATACGCAGTATTTT. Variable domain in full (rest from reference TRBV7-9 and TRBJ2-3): DTGVSQNPRHKITKRGQNVTFRCDPISEHNRLYWYRQTLGQGPEFLTYFQNEAQLEKSRLLSDRFSAERPKGSFSTLEIQRTEQGDSAMYLCASSFSGLTPDTQYFGPGTRLTVL.

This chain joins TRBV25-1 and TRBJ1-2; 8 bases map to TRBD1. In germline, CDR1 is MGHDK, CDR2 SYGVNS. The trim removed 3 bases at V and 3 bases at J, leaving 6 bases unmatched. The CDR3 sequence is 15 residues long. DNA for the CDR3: TGTGCCAGCAGTGACCGGACAGGGAACCACTATGGCTACACCTTC. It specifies CASSDRTGNHYGYTF.

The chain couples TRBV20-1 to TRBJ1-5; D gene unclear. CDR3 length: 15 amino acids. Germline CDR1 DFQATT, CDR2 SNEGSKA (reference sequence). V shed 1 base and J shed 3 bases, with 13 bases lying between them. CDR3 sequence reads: CSARVWAPFNQPQHF. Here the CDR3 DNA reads TGCAGTGCTAGAGTTTGGGCCCCGTTCAATCAGCCCCAGCATTTT.

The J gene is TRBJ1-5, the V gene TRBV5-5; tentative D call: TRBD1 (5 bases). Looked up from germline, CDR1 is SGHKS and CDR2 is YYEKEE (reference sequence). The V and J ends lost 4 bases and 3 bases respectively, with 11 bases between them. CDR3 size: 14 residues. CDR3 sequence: CASSQGRFNQPQHF. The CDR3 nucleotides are TGTGCCAGCAGCCAGGGACGGTTCAATCAGCCCCAGCATTTT.

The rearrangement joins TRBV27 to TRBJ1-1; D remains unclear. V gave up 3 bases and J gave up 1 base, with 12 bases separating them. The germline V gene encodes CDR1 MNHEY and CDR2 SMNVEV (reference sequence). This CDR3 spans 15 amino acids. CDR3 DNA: TGTGCCAGCAGTTTCTTAGGACGGCCGAACACTGAAGCTTTCTTT. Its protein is CASSFLGRPNTEAFF.